The source of this T cell receptor beta chain is a study of blood T cell repertoires in COVID-19. Study-wide context: Both acute and convalescent COVID-19 samples were obtained from the United States, Italy and Spain. The analysed material was cDNA or gDNA that came from T cells, B-cell-depleted T cells, or PBMCs.

From germline, CDR1 is LNHDA and CDR2 SQIVND (reference sequence). The trim removed 6 bases at V and 7 bases at J, leaving 3 bases unmatched. The CDR3 has 13 residues. Original handling: Amplification with reference gene primers provided the estimates of nucleated cell counts. TCRdb's copy holds only in-frame clones and misses some; the assay was immunoSEQ multiplex PCR. V and J calls plus clone size are reproduced from that table; the DNA served to infer D and trimming. The table records under 300,000 clones, around 82% of them present only once. This clone has only one observation. The gene calls are TRBV19 and TRBJ1-2; 12 nucleotides align to TRBD1. Sequenced material: peripheral blood. The receptor was isolated from an elderly woman with active or convalescent COVID-19. CDR3 loop: CASRGQGAVGYTF. Written as DNA, the CDR3 is TGTGCCAGTAGGGGACAGGGGGCAGTTGGCTACACCTTC.